Below are 26 T cell receptor beta chains sequenced from a single sample in a study of regulatory T cells in long-lasting Graves disease. Time point specified: newly diagnosed GD, antithyroid drugs for less than 3 months. Isolated PBMC RNA provided the starting material for the TCR library. To make TCR beta libraries, researchers used iRepertoire HTBI primers and Arm-PCR of CDR3 regions. TCRdb itself ran the multiplex PCR reads through MiXCR, one entry per CDR3 protein. The sample has 320,000 or so distinct CDR3 sequences, roughly 18% seen once. The sequenced sample was peripheral blood mononuclear cells (PBMCs), obtained at new diagnosis, from a patient treated with antithyroid drugs. These receptors all stem from a female donor with Graves disease.

A remark on this clonotype: With a much larger clone just one base away, this may be a read error. This chain connects TRBV19 to TRBJ2-1; D remains ambiguous. Between the trimmed V and J ends, which lost 7 bases and 10 bases, there was a span of 29 bases. This CDR3 is 17 amino acids long. Germline V gives CDR1 LNHDA, CDR2 SQIVND (reference sequence). CDR3 in amino acids: CASIGWTPGSLYYEQFF. The CDR3 nucleotides are TGTGCCAGTATCGGATGGACCCCCGGTTCTCTTTACTACGAGCAGTTCTTC.

In DNA form, the CDR3 reads TGTGCCAGCAGTTATGCCCCCCGACTAGCGGGAGGGCCAGACAATGAGCAGTTCTTC. Protein sequence: CASSYAPRLAGGPDNEQFF. This sequence joins TRBV6-2 or TRBV6-3 and TRBJ2-1, with TRBD2 matching 14 bases. V shed 3 bases, J shed 5 bases, and the junction held 12 bases outside the gene matches. Germline V gives CDR1 MNHEY, CDR2 SVGEGT. The CDR3 is made up of 19 amino acids.

At least ten counts were recorded for this clonotype. This chain uses TRBV11-2 with TRBJ2-7; 12 nucleotides line up with TRBD2. Germline V gene lookup returns CDR1 SGHAT and CDR2 FQNNGV. The J segment lost 4 bases and the V segment lost 5 bases, leaving 6 bases of the junction unmatched. This CDR3 comprises 15 residues. The chain's CDR3 is CASSPLAGGWYEQYF. DNA for the CDR3: TGTGCCAGCAGCCCACTAGCGGGGGGTTGGTACGAGCAGTACTTC.

About this clonotype itself: This clone may be a read error of a much larger clone one base away. The chain combines TRBV28 with TRBJ1-2; D call uncertain. Germline V gene sequence: CDR1 MDHEN, CDR2 SYDVKM. This CDR3 contains 12 residues. The DNA of the CDR3 is TGTGCCAACAGTTTAGATATGGATGGCTACACCTTC. It codes for CANSLDMDGYTF.

This clonotype has a handful of counts. Sequence at one end of the junction differs from germline and may be a read error. This rearrangement joins TRBV7-7 to TRBJ2-3, with D perhaps matching TRBD1 (5 bases). Germline V lookup: CDR1 SSHAT, CDR2 FNYEAQ (reference sequence). This CDR3 comprises 13 residues. CDR3 in DNA: TGTGCTAGCAGCTCCTCAGGGAAAGATACGCAGTATTTT. This sequence encodes CASSSSGKDTQYF.

This clonotype occurred many times. The CDR3 reads CASSQDAVTQYF. The CDR3 nucleotides read TGTGCCAGCAGCCAAGATGCGGTAACGCAGTATTTT. This chain joins TRBV3-1 and TRBJ2-3, with D hard to call. V dropped 0 bases and J dropped 9 bases, with 7 bases sitting between them. Germline V gene sequence: CDR1 LGHDT, CDR2 YNNKEL (reference sequence). This CDR3 has 12 amino acids.

This clonotype occurred many times. This chain joins TRBV7-2 and TRBJ1-3, with TRBD1 matching 9 bases. After removal of 4 bases from V and 4 bases from J, the junction contained 5 bases not matched to a gene. CDR3 size: 15 residues. Germline V gives CDR1 SGHTA, CDR2 FQGNSA. CDR3 region: CASSSQTGGGNTIYF. Written as DNA, the CDR3 is TGTGCCAGCAGCTCTCAGACAGGGGGAGGAAACACCATATATTTT. The whole variable domain, remainder taken from reference TRBV7-2 and TRBJ1-3, is GAGVSQSPSNKVTEKGKDVELRCDPISGHTALYWYRQSLGQGLEFLIYFQGNSAPDKSGLPSDRFSAERTGGSVSTLTIQRTQQEDSAVYLCASSSQTGGGNTIYFGEGSWLTVV.

This clonotype was seen ten or more times. The J gene is TRBJ2-3, the V gene TRBV12-3 or TRBV12-4, with D maybe TRBD1 (6 bases). Trimming shortened V by 5 bases and J by 4 bases, and 13 bases separated the two germline ends. There are 14 residues in the CDR3. The CDR3 nucleotides are TGTGCCAGCAGTCTCCAGGGGCCTTCAGATACGCAGTATTTT. Translation gives CASSLQGPSDTQYF.

About this clonotype: A read error is possible here, since a much larger clone lies one base away. This chain uses TRBV19 with TRBJ1-5; tentatively, D is TRBD1 (6 bases). Germline V lookup: CDR1 LNHDA, CDR2 SQIVND (reference sequence). The length of the CDR3 is 16 residues. Here the CDR3 DNA reads TGTGCCAGTAAGCAGACAGGAATTGATAGCGATCAGCCCCAGCATTTT. Protein sequence: CASKQTGIDSDQPQHF.

This clonotype was counted between two and nine times. This may come from a read error, since a much larger clone is one base off. The rearrangement links TRBV7-9 to TRBJ2-1; TRBD2 agrees at 8 bases. The V and J ends lost 1 base and 7 bases, in that order; junction bases with no gene match: 6. The CDR3 totals 15 residues. Germline loops: CDR1 SEHNR, CDR2 FQNEAQ (reference sequence). The DNA of the CDR3 is TGTGCCAGCAGCTTAGGGCGGGAGGTGCGGAATGAGCAGTTCTTC. This encodes CASSLGREVRNEQFF.

This clonotype was found many times. This sequence joins TRBV27 and TRBJ2-2; D remains unclear. This CDR3 spans 15 amino acids. The germline V and J ends were trimmed by 7 bases and 6 bases, with 18 bases remaining between them. Per the germline V gene, CDR1 is MNHEY and CDR2 is SMNVEV (reference sequence). Written as DNA, the CDR3 is TGTGCCAGCACCTTAAAGACGGGTTGGGCCGGGGAGCTGTTTTTT. This translates into CASTLKTGWAGELFF.

This clonotype was seen many times. This sequence joins TRBV12-5 and TRBJ1-2, with 7 bases lining up with TRBD1. Trimming cost V 4 bases and J 4 bases; bases outside gene matches: 3. The V gene's germline CDR1 is LGHNT and CDR2 FRNRAP. This CDR3 contains 13 residues. This chain's CDR3 is CASGSGQSYGYTF. Here the CDR3 DNA reads TGTGCTAGTGGTTCGGGACAGAGCTATGGCTACACCTTC.

This clonotype was picked up a small number of times. This rearrangement joins TRBV3-1 to TRBJ1-5; no clear D. This CDR3 is built from 13 residues. Germline assignment: CDR1 LGHDT and CDR2 YNNKEL (reference sequence). Trimming left V 1 base short and J 7 bases short, with 8 bases between. CDR3 bases: TGTGCCAGCAGCCAAGGGCCAGAGCAGCCCCAGCATTTT. The encoded protein is CASSQGPEQPQHF.

This clonotype was recorded only once. V gene TRBV18 combines with J gene TRBJ2-1; 7 bases match TRBD2. The germline V gene encodes CDR1 KGHSH and CDR2 LQKENI. CDR3 length: 16 amino acids. Germline trimming cut 3 bases from V and 2 bases from J; bases unmatched to any gene: 7. Written as DNA, the CDR3 is TGTGCCAGCTCACCTTTAGGCGGGAGTCCCTACAATGAGCAGTTCTTC. Its translation: CASSPLGGSPYNEQFF.

This clonotype was seen at least ten times. The V and J genes are TRBV30 and TRBJ1-5; no reliable D call. Trimming stripped 2 bases from V and 2 bases from J, with 7 bases between. CDR1 is GTSNPN and CDR2 is SVGIG in the germline V gene (reference sequence). This CDR3 has 13 residues. In nucleotides, the CDR3 is TGTGCCTGGAGTACTACGGGCAATCAGCCCCAGCATTTT. Encoded protein: CAWSTTGNQPQHF. Full variable domain (remainder filled in from reference TRBV30 and TRBJ1-5): SQTIHQWPATLVQPVGSPLSLECTVEGTSNPNLYWYRQAAGRGLQLLFYSVGIGQISSEVPQNLSASRPQDRQFILSSKKLLLSDSGFYLCAWSTTGNQPQHFGDGTRLSIL.

This clonotype turned up a few times. The V gene is TRBV11-2, the J gene TRBJ2-2; D not certain. CDR1 is SGHAT and CDR2 is FQNNGV in the germline V gene. This CDR3 region has 13 residues. V was shortened by 3 bases and J by 4 bases, with 6 bases between the two germline ends. The CDR3 region has the DNA TGTGCCAGCAGCTTGCAACCCACCGGGGAGCTGTTTTTT. Residues: CASSLQPTGELFF. Supplemented by reference TRBV11-2 and TRBJ2-2, the full variable domain reads EAGVAQSPRYKIIEKRQSVAFWCNPISGHATLYWYQQILGQGPKLLIQFQNNGVVDDSQLPKDRFSAERLKGVDSTLKIQPAKLEDSAVYLCASSLQPTGELFFGEGSRLTVL.

This chain uses TRBV28 with TRBJ1-2; no clear D. CDR3 length equals 12 residues. Germline CDR1 is MDHEN and CDR2 is SYDVKM. V lost 2 bases, J lost 5 bases, and 6 bases lay in between. CDR3 protein: CASSLNNYGYTF. CDR3 in DNA: TGTGCCAGCAGTTTAAATAATTATGGCTACACCTTC.

This clonotype was found many times. The chain combines TRBV15 with TRBJ2-2; possibly TRBD2 for D (6 bases). Germline V gene lookup returns CDR1 LNHNV and CDR2 YYDKDF (reference sequence). Trimming took 1 base from V and 2 from J, leaving 35 bases between them. CDR3 length equals 24 residues. The CDR3 loop reads CATSRVPLLLSRDSRLINTGELFF. The DNA of the CDR3 is TGTGCCACCAGCAGAGTGCCCTTACTACTAAGCCGGGACTCAAGACTAATAAACACCGGGGAGCTGTTTTTT.

This clonotype was detected ten times or more. The rearrangement links TRBV2 to TRBJ2-7, with unresolved D. This CDR3 is built from 15 residues. The V and J ends lost 2 bases and 2 bases respectively, with 13 bases between them. Germline lookup yields CDR1 SNHLY and CDR2 FYNNEI. The CDR3 spells CASSESPPDAYEQYF. The CDR3, as DNA: TGTGCCAGCAGTGAATCTCCACCGGATGCCTACGAGCAGTACTTC.

The chain carries TRBV7-8 and TRBJ1-4, with TRBD1 as a possible D gene (5 bases). The CDR3 consists of 14 residues. The V end lost 2 bases, the J end lost 5 bases, and 9 bases lay between the germline ends. Looked up from germline, CDR1 is SGHVS and CDR2 is FQNEAQ. The CDR3 here is CASSLRRGNEKLFF. CDR3 in DNA: TGTGCCAGCAGCTTAAGGAGGGGAAATGAAAAACTGTTTTTT.

This clonotype has a handful of counts. One base away lies a much larger clone, so this may be a sequencing read error. The chain uses TRBV10-3 and TRBJ2-5; 7 nucleotides align to TRBD1. Germline CDR1 ENHRY, CDR2 SYGVKD. This CDR3 spans 14 amino acids. CDR3 sequence: CAISPDRAQGTQYF. The CDR3 DNA reads as TGTGCCATCAGCCCCGACAGGGCCCAAGGGACCCAGTACTTC.

This clonotype was recorded many times. A read error is possible here, since a much larger clone lies one base away. Because the CDR3 is missing its conserved closing phenylalanine or tryptophan, this is likely a read error. The rearrangement joins TRBV11-2 to TRBJ2-3; 7 bases are shared with TRBD2. This CDR3 region has 14 residues. The V and J ends lost 5 bases and 2 bases, in that order; junction bases with no gene match: 4. CDR1 is SGHAT and CDR2 is FQNNGV in the germline V gene. Written as DNA, the CDR3 is TGTGCCAGCAGCCCCCGACTAGCCACAGATACGCAGTATATT. Protein product: CASSPRLATDTQYI.

This clonotype appeared many times. V and J are TRBV9 and TRBJ2-7, with D perhaps TRBD2 (5 bases). CDR3 size: 13 residues. Trimming took 3 bases from V and 3 from J, leaving 10 bases between them. Germline CDR1 is SGDLS and CDR2 is YYNGEE. The CDR3 spells CASSGGLDYEQYF. The DNA of the CDR3 is TGTGCCAGCAGCGGAGGACTGGACTACGAGCAGTACTTC.

This clonotype was found many times. The V gene is TRBV10-3, the J gene TRBJ2-7; D unclear. Germline V gene data show CDR1 as ENHRY and CDR2 as SYGVKD. This CDR3 is built from 13 residues. The V and J ends lost 3 bases and 7 bases respectively, with 13 bases between them. The CDR3 sequence is CAISERIGSEQYF. Here the CDR3 DNA reads TGTGCCATCAGTGAAAGGATCGGGTCGGAGCAGTACTTC.

Remarks on this clonotype: No conserved phenylalanine or tryptophan is present at the end of the CDR3, so a read error is the likely explanation. The CDR3 DNA follows: TGTGCCAGCAGCTCCGACTCCGGGACAGGGGACTCGAGCGGGGGCTACCTAAGCACAGATACGCAGTATTCT. Its translation: CASSSDSGTGDSSGGYLSTDTQYS. J is TRBJ2-3 and V is TRBV7-6; 10 nucleotides align to TRBD1. The CDR3 has 24 amino acids. Germline CDR1 reads SGHVS; CDR2 reads FNYEAQ. The V gene end was trimmed by 4 bases and the J gene end by 0 bases; junction bases not matched to a gene: 28.

This clonotype has a count of ten or more. The V call is TRBV2, the J call TRBJ2-3; D not resolved. The CDR3 has 13 amino acids. Between the trimmed V and J ends, which lost 6 bases and 1 base, there was a span of 8 bases. CDR1 is SNHLY, CDR2 FYNNEI, per germline. The CDR3 DNA sequence: TGTGCCAGCAGGTCGGGCGGCACAGATACGCAGTATTTT. Residues: CASRSGGTDTQYF.